This T cell receptor (beta chain) was recorded in a study of molecular identifiers for immune sequencing clone quantification. Across the whole study: Replicates split RNA from around 18,000 or 91,000 naive CD8 cells five ways, and the researchers sequenced four portions. Study-level results: Among effectors, clones above 20 RNA copies held over 99% of molecules; among naive cells, under 1%.

V shed 2 bases and J shed 1 base, with 9 bases lying between them. CDR3 length: 14 amino acids. Germline CDR1 and CDR2: ENHRY and SYGVKD. About this clonotype itself: Its antigen remains unidentified.

Preparation of the bulk TCR libraries relied on previously described methods and listed TCR primers. TCRdb passed the PCR reads through MiXCR, listing each CDR3 protein once. The table lists about 500,000 distinct CDR3 sequences, around 23% of them singletons. Sorting captured naive CD8 T cells as CD8+CD4-CCR7+CD45RA+. The sequencing input was naive CD8+ T cells from blood, with Jurkat cell RNA spiked in. Subset in this sample: FACS-sorted CD8+CD4-CCR7+CD45RA+ naive T cells. This sequence originates from a human donor in good health. Some libraries in this study had Jurkat cell RNA spiked in. This chain joins TRBV10-3 and TRBJ2-7; TRBD1 is a possible D gene (5 bases). The CDR3 loop is CAISETDKSYEQYF. CDR3 in DNA: TGTGCCATCAGTGAGACGGACAAGTCCTACGAGCAGTACTTC.